This T cell receptor (beta chain) was sequenced in a study of long-term antiretroviral therapy in people with HIV. V lost 6 bases and J lost 8, with 13 bases in between. CDR1 is MGHDK and CDR2 is SYGVNS in the germline V gene. This CDR3 spans 12 amino acids. This was the immunoSEQ v3.0 assay at survey level. Assay used: immunoSEQ multiplex PCR; TCRdb lists only in-frame clones, some missing. The repertoire holds about 33,000 clones, with around 96% as singletons. The specimen was unsorted PBMCs, collected approximately 6.6 years after starting antiretroviral therapy. This TCR was sampled from a man between 25 and 39 years old with HIV. The chain employs TRBV25-1 and TRBJ1-2; tentative D call: TRBD1 (5 bases). CDR3 in amino acids: CASSSGGFGYTF. CDR3 coding DNA: TGTGCCAGCAGCTCCGGGGGTTTCGGCTACACCTTC.